These 14 T cell receptor beta chains came from one sample sequenced in a study of CD4 T cells in relation to SARS-CoV-2 and coronaviruses. Sequenced by immunoSEQ multiplex PCR; TCRdb stores in-frame clones only, minus some. The table shows some 44,000 clones, with roughly four fifths occurring only once. These TCRs are of unknown antigen specificity. The source material was naive CD4+ T cells from PBMCs, cultured in vitro. Subset defined: naive CD4+ T cells isolated by negative enrichment. These TCRs come from an adult with COVID-19.

J is TRBJ2-7 and V is TRBV4-2, with TRBD2 matching over 11 bases. The CDR3 extends over 16 amino acids. After removal of 0 bases from V and 6 bases from J, the junction contained 7 bases not matched to a gene. CDR1 is LGHNA and CDR2 is YNFKEQ in the germline V gene. This CDR3 is CASSQDGELAGAEQYF. The DNA for the CDR3 is TGTGCCAGCAGCCAAGACGGAGAACTAGCGGGAGCCGAGCAGTACTTC.

The chain couples TRBV5-1 to TRBJ2-1; no definite D call. Germline V gene lookup returns CDR1 SGHRS and CDR2 YFSETQ. The CDR3 spans 14 residues. Trimming pared 0 bases from V and 1 base from J, leaving 5 bases between. CDR3 residues: CASSLGQSYNEQFF. CDR3 sequence (DNA): TGCGCCAGCAGCTTGGGGCAGTCCTACAATGAGCAGTTCTTC.

The genes are TRBV25-1 and TRBJ2-5; 7 positions agree with TRBD1. The ends lost 6 bases at V and 5 bases at J; junction bases unmatched: 9. This CDR3 has 14 amino acids. In germline, CDR1 is MGHDK, CDR2 SYGVNS. The CDR3 bases are TGTGCCAGCAGCGGACAGGCAATGAGGGAGACCCAGTACTTC. Amino acid sequence: CASSGQAMRETQYF. Variable domain in full (rest from reference TRBV25-1 and TRBJ2-5): EADIYQTPRYLVIGTGKKITLECSQTMGHDKMYWYQQDPGMELHLIHYSYGVNSTEKGDLSSESTVSRIRTEHFPLTLESARPSHTSQYLCASSGQAMRETQYFGPGTRLLVL.

V usage is TRBV6-1 and J usage is TRBJ1-4; D is possibly TRBD1 (5 bases). The germline gives CDR1 MNHNS, CDR2 SASEGT. Trimming left V 4 bases short and J 2 bases short, with 20 bases between. CDR3 length: 18 amino acids. CDR3 sequence: CASSAHGNDRGTNEKLFF. Written as DNA, the CDR3 is TGTGCCAGCAGTGCGCACGGGAATGACAGAGGGACTAATGAAAAACTGTTTTTT.

The gene calls are TRBV28 and TRBJ2-7; 9 bases agree with TRBD1. The trim removed 9 bases at V and 0 bases at J, leaving 12 bases unmatched. The CDR3 runs 16 residues. The germline V gene has CDR1 MDHEN and CDR2 SYDVKM. The CDR3 bases are TGTGCCAGTAATGAGGTGCCGGGACAGGGCTCCTACGAGCAGTACTTC. The encoded protein is CASNEVPGQGSYEQYF.

The rearrangement links TRBV7-2 to TRBJ2-7, with a possible D match to TRBD2 (6 bases). Germline V CDR1 and CDR2: SGHTA, FQGNSA. With 5 bases removed from V and 7 bases from J, the gap between germline ends came to 15 bases. The CDR3 extends over 13 amino acids. CDR3 DNA: TGTGCCAGCAGCCCCAGGAGGGCCTCGGAGCAGTACTTC. Amino acids: CASSPRRASEQYF. Based on the CDR3 plus reference TRBV7-2 and TRBJ2-7, the full variable domain is GAGVSQSPSNKVTEKGKDVELRCDPISGHTALYWYRQSLGQGLEFLIYFQGNSAPDKSGLPSDRFSAERTGGSVSTLTIQRTQQEDSAVYLCASSPRRASEQYFGPGTRLTVT.

This clone was detected only once. The V and J genes are TRBV6-6 and TRBJ2-7; perhaps TRBD2 as D (5 bases). V was pared by 1 base and J by 0 bases, with 10 bases between. Looked up from germline, CDR1 is MNHNY and CDR2 is SVGAGI (reference sequence). This CDR3 is 15 amino acids long. CDR3 nucleotide sequence: TGTGCCAGCAGTTACTTGCTAGGAGGCTCCTACGAGCAGTACTTC. Its protein product is CASSYLLGGSYEQYF.

The chain employs TRBV28 and TRBJ2-5; no clear D. With 5 bases removed from V and 5 bases from J, the gap between germline ends came to 15 bases. The CDR3 is 14 residues long. Germline CDR1 reads MDHEN; CDR2 reads SYDVKM. CDR3 sequence (DNA): TGTGCCAGCAGTCAAGACCGAGCTTCGGAGACCCAGTACTTC. Translation: CASSQDRASETQYF.

J is TRBJ2-1 and V is TRBV28, with D perhaps TRBD2 (6 bases). This CDR3 contains 15 residues. Germline V CDR1 and CDR2: MDHEN, SYDVKM. The germline V and J ends were trimmed by 7 bases and 2 bases, with 15 bases remaining between them. CDR3 residues: CASNLAEGPYNEQFF. The CDR3 DNA sequence: TGTGCCAGCAACTTAGCGGAGGGCCCCTACAATGAGCAGTTCTTC.

The rearrangement links TRBV7-2 to TRBJ1-5; D not resolved. Germline V gene sequence: CDR1 SGHTA, CDR2 FQGNSA. This CDR3 region has 15 residues. V lost 1 base and J lost 1, with 8 bases in between. This chain's CDR3 is CASSLVLTSNQPQHF. DNA of the CDR3: TGTGCCAGCAGCTTAGTTTTGACAAGCAATCAGCCCCAGCATTTT.

This clone was detected only a few times. The chain has TRBV7-9 and TRBJ1-2, with D tentatively TRBD1 (6 bases). Trimming took 3 bases from V and 1 from J, leaving 12 bases between them. This CDR3 comprises 15 residues. From germline, CDR1 is SEHNR and CDR2 FQNEAQ (reference sequence). CDR3: CASSFLGGSNYGYTF. DNA of the CDR3: TGTGCCAGCAGCTTTTTGGGGGGCAGTAACTATGGCTACACCTTC.

The rearrangement joins TRBV5-1 to TRBJ1-1; D is undetermined. V was pared by 1 base and J by 0 bases, with 4 bases between. The CDR3 extends over 13 amino acids. Germline V lookup: CDR1 SGHRS, CDR2 YFSETQ. This chain's CDR3 is CASSLLVNTEAFF. CDR3 coding DNA: TGCGCCAGCAGCTTGTTAGTGAACACTGAAGCTTTCTTT.

This clone appeared a few times. The CDR3 region is CASAQGADGELFF. As DNA, the CDR3 is TGTGCCAGTGCCCAGGGGGCGGACGGGGAGCTGTTTTTT. This sequence joins TRBV18 and TRBJ2-2, with TRBD1 matching over 8 bases. The CDR3 runs to 13 residues. Germline CDR1 and CDR2: KGHSH and LQKENI. V shed 9 bases and J 7 bases; nucleotides not matched to a gene: 7.

The chain employs TRBV12-3 or TRBV12-4 and TRBJ2-1; possibly TRBD2 for D (6 bases). The CDR3 covers 12 residues. V shed 6 bases and J shed 13 bases, with 16 bases lying between them. The chain's CDR3 is CASRESGTSQFF. The CDR3 coding sequence is TGTGCCAGCAGGGAATCCGGGACTTCCCAGTTCTTC.